Listed below are T cell receptor beta chains from one sample, sequenced in a study of blood T cells in healthy people across ages. MiXCR was run by TCRdb on the 5' RACE reads, yielding one entry per CDR3 protein. Seen here are about 900,000 distinct CDR3 sequences, 60% to 80% observed once, and the top ten hold roughly a quarter. The specimen was blood. Source of these receptors: a man younger than 40 in good health. CDR3s include the opening cysteine and the closing phenylalanine or tryptophan. The D gene is left open where the match is weak. Clone size is given for some rows only: seen once, a few or many times, or a class if the clone is expanded.

V gene	clone size	D gene	J gene	CDR3 DNA	CDR3 protein
TRBV27	-	TRBD2	TRBJ2-1	TGTGCCAGCAGTTCAACTAGCGAAAGGTTCCTCCGTGAGCAGTTCTTC	CASSSTSERFLREQFF
TRBV6-1	-	-	TRBJ2-7	TGTGCCAGCAGGTTCCCAAGAATGAGCTCCTACGAGCAGTACTTC	CASRFPRMSSYEQYF
TRBV28	-	-	TRBJ2-7	TGTGCCAGCAGTTTAAGAAGCGGCGAGCAGTACTTC	CASSLRSGEQYF
TRBV4-2	once	TRBD2	TRBJ2-1	TGTGCCAGCAGCCAAGTCCCTAGCGGGGCCGACAATGAGCAGTTCTTC	CASSQVPSGADNEQFF
TRBV3-1	once	-	TRBJ2-3	TGTGCCAGCAGCACCCCCGGGAACCCATACGCGTATTTT	CASSTPGNPYAYF
TRBV7-9	-	-	TRBJ2-1	TGTGCCAGCAGCTTAGGAGCTGGCGAGCAGTTCTTC	CASSLGAGEQFF
TRBV28	once	-	TRBJ2-7	TGTGCCAGCAGTCCCATCCTTGACTACGAGCAGTACTTC	CASSPILDYEQYF
TRBV5-6	-	TRBD2	TRBJ2-3	TGTGCCAGCAGCTTGCCCGTCATAGCGGGGGTTTCTTCCGATACGCAGTATTTT	CASSLPVIAGVSSDTQYF
TRBV20-1	few	-	TRBJ1-2	TGCAGTGCTAGACTAACAGGCATAACAGGCCGGGGCGACTATGGCTACACCTTC	CSARLTGITGRGDYGYTF
TRBV7-2	few	-	TRBJ2-3	TGTGCCAGCAGCTTAGCCCCAGGGGGCACAGATACGCAGTATTTT	CASSLAPGGTDTQYF
TRBV4-2	-	TRBD1	TRBJ1-1	TGTGCCAGCAGCCTCGGACAGGGGGCTCACACTGAAGCTTTCTTT	CASSLGQGAHTEAFF
TRBV6-5	-	-	TRBJ2-7	TGTGCCACATGCCAGGGCCATCGGGCCAACGAGCAGTACTTC	CATCQGHRANEQYF
TRBV10-3	-	-	TRBJ2-3	TGTGCCATCAGTGGCGGGAAGGACACAGATACGCAGTATTTT	CAISGGKDTDTQYF
TRBV2	few	TRBD1	TRBJ2-3	TGTGCCAGCAGTGAAGGGGGGCGACAGGGTGGTGATACGCAGTATTTT	CASSEGGRQGGDTQYF
TRBV9	-	-	TRBJ1-2	TGTGCCAGCAGCGGGACAGCGACTAACTATGGCTACACCTTC	CASSGTATNYGYTF
TRBV5-1	-	-	TRBJ1-1	TGCGCCAGCAGCTTCCAACGGTTGGGCAGAACCGAAGCTTTCTTT	CASSFQRLGRTEAFF
TRBV7-9	once	TRBD1	TRBJ2-1	TGTGCCAGCAGCTTTCCTACGGTGACAGGGCCATGGGATGAGCAGTTCTTC	CASSFPTVTGPWDEQFF
TRBV29-1	-	-	TRBJ2-4	TGCAGCGCGTCAGAGGCCGTCAAAAACATTCAGTACTTC	CSASEAVKNIQYF
TRBV4-2	-	TRBD2	TRBJ2-5	TGTGCCAGCAGCCCAATGTCGCTAGCGGGGGAAGAGACCCAGTACTTC	CASSPMSLAGEETQYF
TRBV20-1	once	-	TRBJ2-7	TGCAGTGCGGACCCCCCGGGACAACCCTACGAGCAGTACTTC	CSADPPGQPYEQYF
TRBV6-2/TRBV6-3	-	-	TRBJ1-2	TGTGCCAGCAGCCCTGGTGATTCTCGTGGCCACACCTTC	CASSPGDSRGHTF
TRBV20-1	few	-	TRBJ2-1	TGCAGTGCTAGAGTGGTAGTCTCCAATGAGCAGTTCTTC	CSARVVVSNEQFF
TRBV27	few	-	TRBJ2-7	TGTGCCAGCAGTCCAGCCCGGACAGACCCCTACGAGCAGTACTTC	CASSPARTDPYEQYF
TRBV6-2/TRBV6-3	once	-	TRBJ2-2	TGTGCCAGCAGTTATTGGGGCACAGGGCCGAACACCGGGGAGCTGTTTTTT	CASSYWGTGPNTGELFF
TRBV10-3	-	-	TRBJ2-1	TGTGCCATCAGTGAGGCTGAGGGTGAGCAGTTCTTC	CAISEAEGEQFF
TRBV12-3/TRBV12-4	-	TRBD1	TRBJ1-5	TGTGCCAGCAGTTTCGACAGGGGGGCCTCCATTCAGCCCCAGCATTTT	CASSFDRGASIQPQHF
TRBV20-1	-	-	TRBJ2-1	TGCAGTGCTAGAGCGATTTCGAACACCGGGGAGACGGATACTTACAATGAGCAGTTCTTC	CSARAISNTGETDTYNEQFF
TRBV24-1	-	TRBD2	TRBJ2-4	TGTGCCACCAGTGAACTCCTCCCCGGGACTAGCGTTGGAGCCAAAAACATTCAGTACTTC	CATSELLPGTSVGAKNIQYF
TRBV7-6	-	TRBD1	TRBJ2-7	TGTGCCAGCAGCTTAGCGCTTGGGACAGGATTCAACGAGCAGTACTTC	CASSLALGTGFNEQYF
TRBV11-2	-	-	TRBJ2-7	TGTGCCGGCAGCCGGACGGGCGGGGAATCCTACGAGCAGTACTTC	CAGSRTGGESYEQYF